Included here is one T cell receptor beta chain sequence, with context. The data are from a study of blood T cells in healthy people across ages. This CDR3 is built from 14 residues. In germline, CDR1 is SGHRS, CDR2 YFSETQ. Combining a sample-barcoded 5' primer with a J-beta primer mix, a second PCR ran for 7 to 11 cycles. TCRdb re-derived calls from the 5' RACE reads in MiXCR, one entry per CDR3 protein. The sample has 780,000 or so distinct CDR3 sequences; 56% are singletons. Total RNA was isolated from each sample in quantities of at least 6 micrograms. J is TRBJ2-4 and V is TRBV5-1; 8 bases are a match to TRBD2. With the DNA end fitting TRBJ2-7 better, the J assignment may be wrong. Source material: blood. This sequence originates from a man between 40 and 49 years old in good health. Written as DNA, the CDR3 is TGCGCCAGCAGCTTGGTGGTTAGCGGGAACGAGCAGTACTTC. Translation: CASSLVVSGNEQYF.